These 17 T cell receptor beta chains were all obtained from the same sample, sequenced in a study of CD8 T cells in Susac syndrome. The authors reverse transcribed 0.5 to 1 ug RNA with random hexamers. TCRdb redid the calling of the immunoSEQ multiplex PCR reads with MiXCR, one entry per CDR3 protein. Of some 140,000 distinct CDR3 sequences in the sample, around 91% are singletons; the top ten hold roughly 0.25%. The specimen sequenced was CD8+ T cells from PBMCs. Source of these receptors: a human donor with multiple sclerosis.

J is TRBJ1-5 and V is TRBV7-6, with 8 positions matching TRBD1. Germline CDR1 and CDR2: SGHVS and FNYEAQ. V trimming: 2 bases; J trimming: 7 bases; junction bases outside the gene matches: 4. CDR3 length: 14 amino acids. CDR3 sequence (DNA): TGTGCCAGCAGCTTAAGTACAGGGGGACAGCCCCAGCATTTT. Translation gives CASSLSTGGQPQHF.

The chain joins TRBV27 to TRBJ1-1; D gene uncertain. The length of the CDR3 is 15 residues. CDR1 is MNHEY, CDR2 SMNVEV, per germline (reference sequence). The V and J ends lost 5 bases and 0 bases respectively, with 13 bases between them. This chain's CDR3 is CASSPFGNLNTEAFF. CDR3 sequence (DNA): TGTGCCAGCAGTCCATTTGGGAACTTGAACACTGAAGCTTTCTTT.

V usage is TRBV9 and J usage is TRBJ2-2; 8 nucleotides match TRBD2. The V and J ends lost 2 bases and 1 base, in that order; junction bases with no gene match: 4. The germline gives CDR1 SGDLS, CDR2 YYNGEE. This CDR3 region has 16 residues. The CDR3 spells CASSVSGAENTGELFF. The CDR3, as DNA: TGTGCCAGCAGCGTTAGCGGGGCCGAGAACACCGGGGAGCTGTTTTTT.

The chain joins TRBV12-3 or TRBV12-4 to TRBJ2-5; possibly TRBD2 for D (5 bases). This CDR3 is built from 14 residues. V dropped 3 bases and J dropped 5 bases, with 13 bases sitting between them. The CDR3 sequence: CASSFPADSETQYF. The CDR3 nucleotides are TGTGCCAGCAGTTTTCCAGCGGACTCGGAGACCCAGTACTTC.

The rearrangement links TRBV30 to TRBJ1-2; D gene ambiguous. CDR1 GTSNPN and CDR2 SVGIG come from the germline V gene (reference sequence). V dropped 0 bases and J dropped 5 bases, with 13 bases sitting between them. This CDR3 contains 14 residues. CDR3 in DNA: TGTGCCTGGAGTGTATTGGCAATGGATTATGGCTACACCTTC. Its protein product is CAWSVLAMDYGYTF.

The chain carries TRBV19 and TRBJ1-5; D not resolved. Germline assignment: CDR1 LNHDA and CDR2 SQIVND (reference sequence). The CDR3 consists of 14 residues. V was pared by 3 bases and J by 0 bases, with 6 bases between. CDR3 DNA sequence: TGTGCCAGTAGTATCGCAGATAGCAATCAGCCCCAGCATTTT. It translates to CASSIADSNQPQHF.

The J gene is TRBJ2-1, the V gene TRBV5-8; 9 bases agree with TRBD1. The J segment lost 3 bases and the V segment lost 7 bases, leaving 5 bases of the junction unmatched. Germline lookup yields CDR1 SGHTS and CDR2 YDEGEE. The CDR3 extends over 14 amino acids. CDR3 region: CASVPGQGYNEQFF. CDR3 DNA sequence: TGTGCCAGCGTACCGGGACAGGGCTACAATGAGCAGTTCTTC.

The J gene is TRBJ2-7, the V gene TRBV12-3 or TRBV12-4; no clear D gene. Trimming took off 4 bases at V and 0 bases at J, with 7 bases between the two ends. This CDR3 is built from 13 residues. In DNA, the CDR3 is TGTGCCAGCAGTTCGACCGACTCCTACGAGCAGTACTTC. It is translated as CASSSTDSYEQYF.

This chain uses TRBV30 with TRBJ2-3; the match to TRBD2 covers 11 bases. The CDR3 runs to 18 residues. V was clipped by 3 bases and J by 1 base; unmatched bases: 12. The germline V gene has CDR1 GTSNPN and CDR2 SVGIG (reference sequence). CDR3 nucleotide sequence: TGTGCCTGGAGCGGAACCCTCGGACTAGCGGGCCGCACAGATACGCAGTATTTT. This sequence encodes CAWSGTLGLAGRTDTQYF. Full variable domain (missing parts from reference TRBV30 and TRBJ2-3): SQTIHQWPATLVQPVGSPLSLECTVEGTSNPNLYWYRQAAGRGLQLLFYSVGIGQISSEVPQNLSASRPQDRQFILSSKKLLLSDSGFYLCAWSGTLGLAGRTDTQYFGPGTRLTVL.

This chain connects TRBV11-2 to TRBJ1-4; no definite D call. V dropped 1 base and J dropped 3 bases, with 6 bases sitting between them. The CDR3 runs to 14 residues. Germline V gives CDR1 SGHAT, CDR2 FQNNGV. For the CDR3, the DNA is TGTGCCAGCAGCTTAGTGGGATCTAATGAAAAACTGTTTTTT. Its translation is CASSLVGSNEKLFF.

The chain couples TRBV6-5 to TRBJ1-5; D is ambiguous. CDR3 length: 14 amino acids. Germline lookup yields CDR1 MNHEY and CDR2 SVGAGI. Trimming shortened V by 6 bases and J by 5 bases, and 14 bases separated the two germline ends. CDR3 in amino acids: CASSPKRAHQPQHF. The CDR3 coding sequence is TGTGCCAGCAGCCCCAAGCGAGCGCATCAGCCCCAGCATTTT.

V gene TRBV7-9 combines with J gene TRBJ2-1; D ambiguous. The germline V gene encodes CDR1 SEHNR and CDR2 FQNEAQ (reference sequence). V was cut by 5 bases and J by 10 bases, with 9 bases left in between. This CDR3 contains 11 residues. The CDR3 DNA follows: TGTGCCAGCAGCATCAGTGAGGAGCAGTTCTTC. This translates into CASSISEEQFF.

The CDR3 coding sequence is TGTGCCAGCAGCCCCGAGGGGAGAGACTACGAGCAGTACTTC. This codes for CASSPEGRDYEQYF. This chain uses TRBV7-9 with TRBJ2-7; either TRBD1 or TRBD2 may fit D (5 bases each). The CDR3 has 14 residues. Germline V gene lookup returns CDR1 SEHNR and CDR2 FQNEAQ (reference sequence). V dropped 5 bases and J dropped 3 bases, with 14 bases sitting between them.

This rearrangement joins TRBV27 to TRBJ2-7; D may be TRBD2 (5 bases). V lost 2 bases and J 3 bases, leaving 11 bases between the germline ends. Looked up from germline, CDR1 is MNHEY and CDR2 is SMNVEV (reference sequence). This CDR3 region has 14 residues. The CDR3 bases are TGTGCCAGCAGTTTAGGACTGGGGTTCTACGAGCAGTACTTC. It encodes CASSLGLGFYEQYF.

This clonotype was detected only once. V is TRBV6-6 and J is TRBJ1-1, with D unclear. Germline loops: CDR1 MNHNY, CDR2 SVGAGI (reference sequence). This CDR3 region has 13 residues. V was clipped by 10 bases and J by 1 base, with 13 bases between them. CDR3 in DNA: TGTGCCATCAGCGAACAGTCGAACACTGAAGCTTTCTTT. Translating it yields CAISEQSNTEAFF.

This chain connects TRBV29-1 to TRBJ2-1; no reliable D call. CDR1 is SQVTM, CDR2 ANQGSEA, per germline. V gave up 4 bases and J gave up 6 bases, with 13 bases separating them. The CDR3 length is 13 residues. The CDR3 here is CSVASLSRNEQFF. In nucleotides, the CDR3 is TGCAGCGTTGCAAGCCTGAGCCGCAATGAGCAGTTCTTC.

The rearrangement links TRBV20-1 to TRBJ2-5; TRBD1 might be the D (5 bases). Germline-derived CDR1 and CDR2 are DFQATT and SNEGSKA (reference sequence). V was trimmed by 6 bases and J by 4 bases, leaving 18 bases between them. The CDR3 spans 14 residues. CDR3 sequence: CSAIPLVGPETQYF. DNA of the CDR3: TGCAGTGCCATCCCCCTCGTGGGGCCAGAGACCCAGTACTTC.